The TCR beta chain under discussion was sequenced for a study of blood T cells in healthy people across ages. It was with a sample-barcoded 5' primer and a J-beta primer mix that a second PCR of roughly 7 to 12 cycles was run. TCRdb re-called the 5' RACE reads with MiXCR, one entry per CDR3 protein. The top ten hold about 20% of the sample, which has under 950,000 distinct CDR3 sequences, 22% seen once. J was trimmed by 4 bases and V by 0 bases; bases with no gene match: 9. Germline loops: CDR1 LGHNA, CDR2 YSLEER. The CDR3 contains 19 residues. This TCR came from a man aged 70 or older in good health. The V and J genes are TRBV4-3 and TRBJ2-5, with TRBD2 identical over 15 bases. The sequenced material came from blood. The CDR3 spells CASSQDPPGLAGGRETQYF. The CDR3 nucleotides read TGCGCCAGCAGCCAAGATCCCCCGGGACTAGCGGGGGGACGAGAGACCCAGTACTTC.